This T cell receptor beta chain was retrieved from a study of blood T cell repertoires in COVID-19. As for the study in general: Sites in the United States, Italy and Spain provided acute and convalescent COVID-19 samples. From T cells, B-cell-depleted T cells, or PBMCs came the material, which was cDNA or gDNA.

Authors' analysis steps: The assay estimated nucleated cells by amplifying reference gene primers. Only in-frame clones appear in the TCRdb table, and some are missing; sequencing was by immunoSEQ multiplex PCR. V and J calls and clone size are copied from that table; D and trimming were computed from the DNA. The sample has about 78,000 clones; around nine tenths are singletons. Germline-derived CDR1 and CDR2 are LNHDA and SQIVND (reference sequence). The V end lost 3 bases, the J end lost 3 bases, and 14 bases lay between the germline ends. The CDR3 has 15 amino acids. The sample holds one count of this clone.

Sequenced sample: peripheral blood. The chain has TRBV19 and TRBJ1-1; perhaps TRBD1 as D (5 bases). The sequence was obtained from a man aged 50 to 60 with active or convalescent COVID-19. The CDR3 sequence is CASSISSQGDTEAFF. In DNA, the CDR3 is TGTGCCAGTAGTATCAGCTCACAAGGGGACACTGAAGCTTTCTTT.